The 12 T cell receptor beta chains listed next were all sequenced from one sample in a study of identical twins. TCRdb passed the 5' RACE reads through MiXCR, listing each CDR3 protein once. The sample contains hundreds of thousands of distinct CDR3 sequences, 8.6% of which appear only once. The same sample was also used in a study of yellow fever vaccine responses in identical twins.

The specimen was PBMCs. Source of these receptors: a woman aged 18-29 years in good health.

This clonotype was found many times. The chain employs TRBV4-2 and TRBJ1-2; D unresolved. The CDR3 sequence is 14 residues long. Germline V lookup: CDR1 LGHNA, CDR2 YNFKEQ. V shed 0 bases and J shed 2 bases, with 7 bases lying between them. CDR3 in DNA: TGTGCCAGCAGCCAAGACTTGGGGAACTATGGCTACACCTTC. Protein sequence: CASSQDLGNYGYTF.

In its sample, this clonotype was seen many times. The J gene is TRBJ2-7, the V gene TRBV27; 9 bases align to TRBD2. The V segment lost 3 bases and the J segment 3 bases; nucleotides outside the gene matches: 3. There are 14 residues in the CDR3. Germline assignment: CDR1 MNHEY and CDR2 SMNVEV (reference sequence). The DNA of the CDR3 is TGTGCCAGCAGTTTGCGGGGGGGTTTCTACGAGCAGTACTTC. This encodes CASSLRGGFYEQYF.

The rearrangement joins TRBV10-3 to TRBJ1-5; D uncertain. V was clipped by 3 bases and J by 0 bases, with 9 bases between them. The CDR3 loop spans 15 amino acids. CDR1 ENHRY and CDR2 SYGVKD come from the germline V gene. CDR3 loop: CAISDEGVSNQPQHF. CDR3 DNA: TGTGCCATCAGTGACGAGGGAGTTAGCAATCAGCCCCAGCATTTT.

The chain is built from TRBV4-2 and TRBJ1-1; 9 bases fit TRBD1. Per the germline V gene, CDR1 is LGHNA and CDR2 is YNFKEQ. V shed 3 bases, J shed 7 bases, and the junction held 9 bases outside the gene matches. The CDR3 length is 15 residues. The CDR3 coding sequence is TGTGCCAGCAGCCAGGCCGGGACAGGGACAGGTGAAGCTTTCTTT. Its translation: CASSQAGTGTGEAFF.

The chain employs TRBV7-9 and TRBJ2-1, with D unresolved. The V gene lost 6 bases and the J gene lost 0 bases, with 12 bases spanning the gap. Per germline, CDR1 SEHNR and CDR2 FQNEAQ (reference sequence). This CDR3 has 15 residues. In DNA form, the CDR3 reads TGTGCCAGCAGGGATTCTGGCAGCTCCTACAATGAGCAGTTCTTC. It translates to CASRDSGSSYNEQFF.

J is TRBJ2-3 and V is TRBV5-4; 8 bases are shared with TRBD2. V dropped 3 bases and J dropped 4; count of bases not matched to a gene: 10. The CDR3 covers 16 residues. The germline CDR1 and CDR2 sequences are SGHNT and YYREEE (reference sequence). CDR3 protein: CASSSGGRGGADTQYF. As DNA, the CDR3 is TGTGCCAGCAGCTCAGGCGGACGGGGGGGGGCAGATACGCAGTATTTT.

This clonotype has at least ten counts. The chain recombines TRBV10-3 with TRBJ2-7, with a weak D call TRBD1 (5 bases). The CDR3 totals 15 residues. Germline V gives CDR1 ENHRY, CDR2 SYGVKD. V lost 4 bases and J 3 bases, leaving 16 bases between the germline ends. The chain's CDR3 is CAISAPIRGFYEQYF. DNA of the CDR3: TGTGCCATCAGTGCCCCTATTAGGGGTTTCTACGAGCAGTACTTC.

The table lists this clonotype with a few counts. The V gene is TRBV6-1, the J gene TRBJ2-7; TRBD2 matches at 14 bases. The V and J ends lost 2 bases and 1 base, in that order; junction bases with no gene match: 4. The germline gives CDR1 MNHNS, CDR2 SASEGT. The length of the CDR3 is 17 residues. The CDR3 protein is CASSERTSGRRSYEQYF. Written as DNA, the CDR3 is TGTGCCAGCAGTGAAAGGACTAGCGGGAGGCGGTCCTACGAGCAGTACTTC.

This clonotype was counted ten times or more. This rearrangement joins TRBV2 to TRBJ1-5; the D is unclear. The CDR3 contains 14 residues. The V gene's germline CDR1 is SNHLY and CDR2 FYNNEI. The V end was cut by 8 bases, the J end by 0 bases, with 11 bases between. The CDR3 nucleotides are TGTGCCAGCCAATTGGAAAGTAGCAATCAGCCCCAGCATTTT. Protein product: CASQLESSNQPQHF.

Many counts were recorded for this clonotype. The rearrangement uses TRBV20-1 and TRBJ2-7, with D possibly being TRBD1 or TRBD2 (7 bases each). Trimming cost V 6 bases and J 7 bases, with 19 bases left between them. CDR1 is DFQATT and CDR2 is SNEGSKA in the germline V gene (reference sequence). The CDR3 extends over 13 amino acids. The CDR3 DNA follows: TGCAGTGCCTTCAGGGGAGGGGGCCGTGAGCAGTACTTC. Encoded protein: CSAFRGGGREQYF.

This clonotype was found many times. The chain links TRBV7-9 to TRBJ2-3; D is undetermined. The length of the CDR3 is 11 residues. V dropped 6 bases and J dropped 4 bases, with 5 bases sitting between them. Germline V gene data show CDR1 as SEHNR and CDR2 as FQNEAQ (reference sequence). DNA for the CDR3: TGTGCCAGCAGGGTAGCAGATACGCAGTATTTT. Protein sequence: CASRVADTQYF.

Many counts were recorded for this clonotype. The gene calls are TRBV12-3 or TRBV12-4 and TRBJ2-4, with D possibly matching TRBD2 (5 bases). Trimming left V 4 bases short and J 0 bases short, with 10 bases between. This CDR3 has 15 residues. The chain's CDR3 is CASSSDSLAKNIQYF. As DNA, the CDR3 is TGTGCCAGCAGTTCGGACTCCCTAGCCAAAAACATTCAGTACTTC.